This TCR beta chain was identified in a study of control samples from healthy donors and cancer patients. Some clones are missing from TCRdb's copy, which holds only in-frame ones; the method was immunoSEQ multiplex PCR. The data show 20,000 to 30,000 clones, under 95% seen once. Germline CDR1 and CDR2: SGHRS and YFSETQ. Trimming pared 4 bases from V and 6 bases from J, leaving 17 bases between. The CDR3 has 16 amino acids. The sequenced material came from PBMCs. The V gene is TRBV5-1, the J gene TRBJ1-6; possibly TRBD1 for D (5 bases). The sequence derives from a man in his forties or fifties with lung cancer. The CDR3 spells CASSPGLRDVNSPLHF. The CDR3, as DNA: TGCGCCAGCAGCCCAGGTTTAAGGGACGTTAATTCACCCCTCCACTTT.